Shown below are 4 T cell receptor beta chains from a single sample sequenced in a study of blood T cell repertoires in COVID-19. The method was immunoSEQ multiplex PCR; TCRdb's version includes in-frame clones alone and lacks a portion of them. In the table there are approximately 310,000 clones, around 86% of which are singletons. The sequencing sample was made of PBMCs or T cells enriched from blood (not recorded which). These receptor sequences come from a man aged 60 to 69 who had recovered from COVID-19.

This clone was counted only a few times. The J gene is TRBJ2-7, the V gene TRBV28; 7 nucleotides match TRBD2. This CDR3 comprises 15 residues. J lost 0 bases, V lost 7 bases, and 9 bases had no gene match. Germline V gene data show CDR1 as MDHEN and CDR2 as SYDVKM. CDR3 DNA: TGTGCCAGCACCTTAGCGGGCCAGAGCTCCTACGAGCAGTACTTC. Protein: CASTLAGQSSYEQYF.

V is TRBV7-3 and J is TRBJ2-4; 9 positions agree with TRBD1. The CDR3 has 16 amino acids. Germline lookup yields CDR1 SGHTA and CDR2 FQGTGA. V lost 5 bases and J lost 8; bases outside the gene matches: 13. The CDR3: CASSLLTQGAQYIQYF. The CDR3 bases are TGTGCCAGCAGCCTCTTAACACAGGGGGCGCAATACATTCAGTACTTC.

This CDR3 is CASSQELSQETQYF. The CDR3 DNA reads as TGCGCCAGCAGCCAAGAGCTAAGCCAAGAGACCCAGTACTTC. V usage is TRBV4-1 and J usage is TRBJ2-5; D is unresolved. The V end was cut by 0 bases, the J end by 1 base, with 6 bases between. Germline CDR1 reads MGHRA; CDR2 reads YSYEKL. The CDR3 is 14 residues long.

In this sample, this clone turned up once. Here the CDR3 reads CASSLSGQEKLFF. DNA for the CDR3: TGCGCCAGCAGCTTGTCGGGACAGGAAAAACTGTTTTTT. The chain recombines TRBV5-1 with TRBJ1-4; 7 bases map to TRBD1. Per the germline V gene, CDR1 is SGHRS and CDR2 is YFSETQ. With V trimmed by 1 base and J by 8 bases, 2 bases remained unmatched. The CDR3 sequence is 13 residues long.